Presented here are 14 T cell receptor beta chains from one specimen sequenced in a study of blood T cell repertoires in COVID-19. TCRdb's table, derived via immunoSEQ multiplex PCR, lists solely in-frame clones and lacks some. This sample yields approximately 390,000 clones, of which around nine tenths are seen a single time; roughly 10% belongs to the top ten. What was sequenced was PBMCs or T cells enriched from blood (not recorded which). These receptors came from a woman in her forties or fifties who had recovered from COVID-19.

The chain carries TRBV3-1 (or the pseudogene TRBV3-2) and TRBJ2-5; 12 bases map to TRBD2. This CDR3 is built from 15 residues. The J segment lost 2 bases and the V segment lost 5 bases, leaving 3 bases of the junction unmatched. Germline V lookup: CDR1 LGHDT, CDR2 YNNKEL (reference sequence). DNA for the CDR3: TGTGCCAGCAGCGCTAGCGGGGGGGGACAAGAGACCCAGTACTTC. This sequence encodes CASSASGGGQETQYF.

The chain is built from TRBV15 and TRBJ1-3, with D possibly TRBD1 on 5 matching bases. The V end lost 0 bases, the J end lost 4 bases, and 10 bases lay between the germline ends. Germline V gene data show CDR1 as LNHNV and CDR2 as YYDKDF (reference sequence). The CDR3 is 15 amino acids. The CDR3: CATSRESRGGNTIYF. The CDR3 DNA sequence: TGTGCCACCAGCAGAGAGAGTAGGGGAGGAAACACCATATATTTT.

The chain couples TRBV15 to TRBJ1-6, with 7 bases aligning to TRBD1. The CDR3 extends over 16 amino acids. V lost 2 bases, J lost 6 bases, and 7 bases stayed unmatched. Germline CDR1 is LNHNV and CDR2 is YYDKDF (reference sequence). The CDR3 coding sequence is TGTGCCACCAGCAGAATACAGGGGTCCCCTAATTCACCCCTCCACTTT. Amino acid sequence: CATSRIQGSPNSPLHF. Based on the CDR3 plus reference TRBV15 and TRBJ1-6, the full variable domain is DAMVIQNPRYQVTQFGKPVTLSCSQTLNHNVMYWYQQKSSQAPKLLFHYYDKDFNNEADTPDNFQSRRPNTSFCFLDIRSPGLGDTAMYLCATSRIQGSPNSPLHFGNGTRLTVT.

The V gene is TRBV3-1 (or the pseudogene TRBV3-2), the J gene TRBJ1-4; D uncertain. The V gene's germline CDR1 is LGHDT and CDR2 YNNKEL (reference sequence). The ends were cut back, 2 bases at V and 1 base at J, with 8 bases in the middle. The CDR3 length is 15 residues. CDR3 sequence: CASSQTSGTNEKLFF. CDR3 coding DNA: TGTGCCAGCAGCCAAACTTCCGGAACTAATGAAAAACTGTTTTTT.

This chain joins TRBV5-1 and TRBJ1-2; D perhaps matches TRBD1 (5 bases). This CDR3 region has 16 residues. CDR1 and CDR2 (germline): SGHRS, YFSETQ. V lost 1 base, J lost 0 bases, and 13 bases lay in between. This chain's CDR3 is CASSLFTGAANYGYTF. In nucleotides, the CDR3 is TGCGCCAGCAGCTTGTTTACAGGTGCAGCTAACTATGGCTACACCTTC. Using reference TRBV5-1 and TRBJ1-2 for the parts outside the CDR3, the full variable domain is KAGVTQTPRYLIKTRGQQVTLSCSPISGHRSVSWYQQTPGQGLQFLFEYFSETQRNKGNFPGRFSGRQFSNSRSEMNVSTLELGDSALYLCASSLFTGAANYGYTFGSGTRLTVV.

This clone was seen more than once but under ten times. The V gene is TRBV6-2 or TRBV6-3, the J gene TRBJ1-2; 8 nucleotides agree with TRBD1. From germline, CDR1 is MNHEY and CDR2 SVGEGT. The CDR3 runs to 14 residues. V lost 0 bases, J lost 8 bases, and 5 bases stayed unmatched. Here the CDR3 DNA reads TGTGCCAGCAGTTACTCGGACAGGGTCGTGGGCTACACCTTC. This gives the protein CASSYSDRVVGYTF.

V usage is TRBV12-3 or TRBV12-4 and J usage is TRBJ1-2, with D tentatively TRBD1 (5 bases). The CDR3 is made up of 13 amino acids. V lost 3 bases to trimming and J lost 4 bases, with 9 bases between them. Here the CDR3 reads CASSFEGAYGYTF. CDR3 nucleotides: TGTGCCAGCAGTTTCGAAGGGGCCTATGGCTACACCTTC.

This sequence joins TRBV18 and TRBJ2-7, with TRBD1 identical over 9 bases. J lost 5 bases, V lost 4 bases, and 15 bases had no gene match. This CDR3 is 17 amino acids long. Per the germline V gene, CDR1 is KGHSH and CDR2 is LQKENI. CDR3 sequence reads: CASSRVGAGTGFHEQYF. In nucleotides, the CDR3 is TGTGCCAGCTCACGTGTGGGGGCCGGGACAGGGTTTCACGAGCAGTACTTC.

The rearrangement joins TRBV2 to TRBJ1-4; 8 positions match TRBD1. CDR1 is SNHLY and CDR2 is FYNNEI in the germline V gene. With 6 bases clipped from V and 8 bases from J, the junction kept 8 bases outside the gene matches. The CDR3 totals 14 residues. CDR3 coding DNA: TGTGCCAGCAGGGGGCCAGGGGGCCGGGAAAAACTGTTTTTT. Encoded protein: CASRGPGGREKLFF. Full variable domain (remainder filled in from reference TRBV2 and TRBJ1-4): EPEVTQTPSHQVTQMGQEVILRCVPISNHLYFYWYRQILGQKVEFLVSFYNNEISEKSEIFDDQFSVERPDGSNFTLKIRSTKLEDSAMYFCASRGPGGREKLFFGSGTQLSVL.

Many counts were recorded for this clone. The V gene is TRBV18, the J gene TRBJ1-2; D gene unclear. CDR3 length: 15 residues. Germline V CDR1 and CDR2: KGHSH, LQKENI. V was shortened by 2 bases and J by 5 bases, with 15 bases between the two germline ends. CDR3 bases: TGTGCCAGCTCACCATTCCAGGACGGGGAATATGGCTACACCTTC. As protein: CASSPFQDGEYGYTF.

This rearrangement joins TRBV14 to TRBJ1-2; 9 bases agree with TRBD1. V lost 1 base, J lost 4 bases, and 10 bases stayed unmatched. CDR3 length: 17 amino acids. Per germline, CDR1 SGHDN and CDR2 FVKESK. CDR3 bases: TGTGCCAGCAGCCAAGTAGGACAGGGGCCCTTTGGCTATGGCTACACCTTC. Its translation is CASSQVGQGPFGYGYTF.

The chain has TRBV7-8 and TRBJ2-3, with 13 nucleotides matching TRBD2. Looked up from germline, CDR1 is SGHVS and CDR2 is FQNEAQ. V shed 5 bases and J 6 bases; nucleotides not matched to a gene: 8. The CDR3 is 16 amino acids. The CDR3 sequence is CASSPRTSGGGDTQYF. CDR3 DNA sequence: TGTGCCAGCAGCCCACGGACTAGCGGGGGTGGGGATACGCAGTATTTT.

The chain joins TRBV6-5 to TRBJ1-5; D is ambiguous. Germline V gives CDR1 MNHEY, CDR2 SVGAGI. Trimming shortened V by 5 bases and J by 7 bases, and 9 bases separated the two germline ends. This CDR3 is 12 amino acids long. In DNA form, the CDR3 reads TGTGCCAGCAGTAACGGGGTACAGCCCCAGCATTTT. Its protein is CASSNGVQPQHF.

The CDR3 sequence: CASTQWNTEAFF. CDR3 sequence (DNA): TGTGCCAGCACCCAGTGGAACACTGAAGCTTTCTTT. The chain carries TRBV28 and TRBJ1-1; D remains unclear. In germline, CDR1 is MDHEN, CDR2 SYDVKM. The CDR3 runs 12 residues. Trimming removed 7 bases from V and 1 base from J, with 7 bases in between. The complete variable domain, with remaining parts taken from reference TRBV28 and TRBJ1-1, reads DVKVTQSSRYLVKRTGEKVFLECVQDMDHENMFWYRQDPGLGLRLIYFSYDVKMKEKGDIPEGYSVSREKKERFSLILESASTNQTSMYLCASTQWNTEAFFGQGTRLTVV.